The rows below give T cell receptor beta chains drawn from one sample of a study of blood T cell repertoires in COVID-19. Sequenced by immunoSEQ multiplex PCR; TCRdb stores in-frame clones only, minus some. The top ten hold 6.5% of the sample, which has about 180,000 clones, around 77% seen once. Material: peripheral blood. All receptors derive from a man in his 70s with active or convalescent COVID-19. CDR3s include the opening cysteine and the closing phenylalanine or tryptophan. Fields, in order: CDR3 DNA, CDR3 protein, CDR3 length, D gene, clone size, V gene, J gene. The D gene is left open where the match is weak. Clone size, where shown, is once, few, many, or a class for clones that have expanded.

TGTGCCAGCTCACCCTCAGGGGGACAGGTGGGAGCTAACTATGGCTACACCTTC	CASSPSGGQVGANYGYTF	18	TRBD1	-	TRBV18	TRBJ1-2
TGTGCCAGCAGTAAGGACAGGGACGAAAAACTGTTTTTT	CASSKDRDEKLFF	13	TRBD1	-	TRBV6-5	TRBJ1-4
TGTGCCAGCAGTGAAGTACTTGGGTTTAGCGATCAGCCCCAGCATTTT	CASSEVLGFSDQPQHF	16	-	-	TRBV6-1	TRBJ1-5
TGTGCCAGCAGGCCGGACCGAGCGGGAGCAGAGACCCAGTACTTC	CASRPDRAGAETQYF	15	TRBD2	-	TRBV2	TRBJ2-5
TGTGCCAGCAGCGGACAAAGCACCGGGGAGCTGTTTTTT	CASSGQSTGELFF	13	-	-	TRBV7-8	TRBJ2-2
TGTGCCACCCAAGGACAGATGGGAAACACCATATATTTT	CATQGQMGNTIYF	13	-	-	TRBV19	TRBJ1-3
TGTGCCAGCAGTTCACACGGCGGGACCGGGGAGCTGTTTTTT	CASSSHGGTGELFF	14	-	few	TRBV27	TRBJ2-2
TGTGCCAGCAAAGTGCGGCGAGCGGACACCGGGGAGCTGTTTTTT	CASKVRRADTGELFF	15	-	-	TRBV2	TRBJ2-2
TGTGCCAGCAGCCTAACAGGGGGGGGCGAAAAACTGTTTTTT	CASSLTGGGEKLFF	14	TRBD1	-	TRBV3-1/TRBV3-2	TRBJ1-4
TGTGCCAGCAGCCCCCAACCTGGGACAGGAGGTTTTGAGAATCAGCCCCAGCATTTT	CASSPQPGTGGFENQPQHF	19	TRBD1	-	TRBV7-8	TRBJ1-5
TGTGCCAGCAGCCAGCCAACTAGCGTGGCGAACACTGAAGCTTTCTTT	CASSQPTSVANTEAFF	16	-	-	TRBV3-1/TRBV3-2	TRBJ1-1
TGTGCCAGCAGCCCCATCACCGGGGACACCATATATTTT	CASSPITGDTIYF	13	-	-	TRBV9	TRBJ1-3
TGTGCCAGCAGCGTAAAGGGACAGGGGTCGTCATACTCTGGGGCCAACGTCCTGACTTTC	CASSVKGQGSSYSGANVLTF	20	TRBD1	few	TRBV9	TRBJ2-6
TGTGCCAGTAGTCCACAGGGTGCGGGTTTGCTGTTTTTT	CASSPQGAGLLFF	13	-	-	TRBV19	TRBJ1-4
TGTGCCAGCAGCCAGGGCACTAGCACAGATACGCAGTATTTT	CASSQGTSTDTQYF	14	-	-	TRBV3-1/TRBV3-2	TRBJ2-3
TGTGCCAGCAGCACGGACAGGCGGGCTGAAGCTTTCTTT	CASSTDRRAEAFF	13	TRBD1	-	TRBV5-4	TRBJ1-1
TGTGCCAGCAGCTTAGTCGCTTCGGGTTACAATGAGCAGTTCTTC	CASSLVASGYNEQFF	15	-	-	TRBV7-2	TRBJ2-1
TGTGCCAGCAGCCCGGGACTAGCGGACTACAATGAGCAGTTCTTC	CASSPGLADYNEQFF	15	TRBD2	-	TRBV11-2	TRBJ2-1
TGTGCCAGCAGCCAAGGCTATAATCAGCCCCAGCATTTT	CASSQGYNQPQHF	13	-	-	TRBV3-1/TRBV3-2	TRBJ1-5
TGTGCCAGCAGCCAAGATTTAGTCGGCAGGGGGCGTAACACCATATATTTT	CASSQDLVGRGRNTIYF	17	TRBD1	-	TRBV3-1/TRBV3-2	TRBJ1-3
TGTGCCACCAGCAGAGTCAGTAATTCACCCCTCCACTTT	CATSRVSNSPLHF	13	-	few	TRBV15	TRBJ1-6
TGTGCCAGCAGTCCTAACTCGGGACAGGGAGGCACCGGGGAGCTGTTTTTT	CASSPNSGQGGTGELFF	17	TRBD1	few	TRBV6-6	TRBJ2-2
TGTGCCAGCAGCCTTACCTGGGAGTCCGAGCAGTACTTC	CASSLTWESEQYF	13	-	-	TRBV3-1/TRBV3-2	TRBJ2-7
TGTGCCAGCAGTTTCTGGGGGGGGCATAGCAATCAGCCCCAGCATTTT	CASSFWGGHSNQPQHF	16	-	few	TRBV28	TRBJ1-5
TGTGCCAGCTCACCCGACCGGGACAGTCGTGAAAAACTGTTTTTT	CASSPDRDSREKLFF	15	TRBD1	-	TRBV18	TRBJ1-4
TGTGCCAGCTCACCAGAGGATGGAAACTATGGCTACACCTTC	CASSPEDGNYGYTF	14	-	-	TRBV18	TRBJ1-2
TGTGCCGCCCACGAGGGCTCGGTTACCGGGGAGCTGTTTTTT	CAAHEGSVTGELFF	14	-	-	TRBV7-9	TRBJ2-2
TGTGCCAGCAGCCTCGGGGGGGCATCCAATAATTCACCCCTCCACTTT	CASSLGGASNNSPLHF	16	-	-	TRBV5-5	TRBJ1-6
TGCGCCAGCAGCGAGGGGGGACAGGATAATCAGCCCCAGCATTTT	CASSEGGQDNQPQHF	15	TRBD1	-	TRBV5-1	TRBJ1-5
TGCGCCAGCAGCCAAGACCCCACCCCCAGGGATAGCGGCTACACCTTC	CASSQDPTPRDSGYTF	16	-	-	TRBV4-3	TRBJ1-2
TGTGCCTGGACGGCCGTGGGAGACGGCCAGCAGTACTTC	CAWTAVGDGQQYF	13	-	-	TRBV30	TRBJ2-7
TGCAGCGTTGAAGATCAGAACACTGAAGCTTTCTTT	CSVEDQNTEAFF	12	-	-	TRBV29-1	TRBJ1-1
TGTGCCTGGGGAGAGGGGGAGCTTAGCACAGATACGCAGTATTTT	CAWGEGELSTDTQYF	15	-	-	TRBV30	TRBJ2-3
TGCAGTGGGAGACGGCGGAATGAGCAGTTCTTC	CSGRRRNEQFF	11	-	-	TRBV20-1	TRBJ2-1